This TCR beta chain was identified during a study of blood T cell repertoires in COVID-19. Looking at the study overall: PBMCs, B-cell-depleted T cells, or T cells provided the cDNA or gDNA that made up the material.

Recovered status applied to Cohort 3 donors who had two consecutive negative PCRs. It also applied to those with clearance or with symptom resolution. Only in-frame clones appear in the TCRdb table, and some are missing; sequencing was by immunoSEQ multiplex PCR. Of 200,000 to 250,000 clones in the sample, over 75% are singletons; the top ten hold more than 3%. This receptor was identified in a woman aged 60-75 years who had recovered from COVID-19. Input material: PBMCs or T cells enriched from blood (not recorded which).

CDR3 sequence reads: CASSQDSGNTGELFF. Written as DNA, the CDR3 is TGCGCCAGCAGCCAAGATTCCGGGAACACCGGGGAGCTGTTTTTT. V and J are TRBV4-3 and TRBJ2-2, with unresolved D. The CDR3 consists of 15 residues. Germline V gene sequence: CDR1 LGHNA, CDR2 YSLEER. V was shortened by 0 bases and J by 1 base, with 6 bases between the two germline ends.